This T cell receptor (beta chain) was sequenced for a study of OX40 agonist ivuxolimab in advanced cancers. This clone was detected once. The CDR3 sequence is 16 residues long. The junction had 6 bases not matched to a gene; V was cut back by 2 bases and J by 6 bases. Per germline, CDR1 WSHSY and CDR2 SAAADI. Here immunoSEQ multiplex PCR was the method, and the copy in TCRdb shows in-frame clones only, minus some. The top ten clones hold more than 6% of a sample with about 80,000 clones, 84% of them seen once. The chain recombines TRBV10-2 with TRBJ2-1; 11 nucleotides align to TRBD2. This receptor was identified in an adult with an advanced solid tumor such as melanoma, head and neck, liver or kidney cancer. The starting material was CD4+ or CD8+ T cells sorted from blood, obtained in a trial of the OX40 agonist ivuxolimab. In nucleotides, the CDR3 is TGCGCCAGCAGTGAGACCTTAGCGGGGGGGTCCAATGAGCAGTTCTTC. It yields the protein CASSETLAGGSNEQFF.